The following is a T cell receptor (beta chain) sequence with its context. The data belong to a study of T cell changes during pregnancy in multiple sclerosis. Germline-derived CDR1 and CDR2 are MGHDK and SYGVNS. Trimming pared 1 base from V and 2 bases from J, leaving 12 bases between. CDR3 length: 17 amino acids. Profiling relied on immunoSEQ multiplex PCR, and the TCRdb table lists in-frame clones only, not all of them. This sample has 70,000 to 85,000 clones; under 95% occur once, and the top ten carry more than 1.4%. The sample was peripheral blood, taken before pregnancy. The clonotype was recovered from a female donor with multiple sclerosis, enrolled in a pregnancy study. J is TRBJ2-6 and V is TRBV25-1; D gene unclear. CDR3 protein: CASSESWPEAGANVLTF. CDR3 coding DNA: TGTGCCAGCAGTGAATCCTGGCCCGAAGCTGGGGCCAACGTCCTGACTTTC.